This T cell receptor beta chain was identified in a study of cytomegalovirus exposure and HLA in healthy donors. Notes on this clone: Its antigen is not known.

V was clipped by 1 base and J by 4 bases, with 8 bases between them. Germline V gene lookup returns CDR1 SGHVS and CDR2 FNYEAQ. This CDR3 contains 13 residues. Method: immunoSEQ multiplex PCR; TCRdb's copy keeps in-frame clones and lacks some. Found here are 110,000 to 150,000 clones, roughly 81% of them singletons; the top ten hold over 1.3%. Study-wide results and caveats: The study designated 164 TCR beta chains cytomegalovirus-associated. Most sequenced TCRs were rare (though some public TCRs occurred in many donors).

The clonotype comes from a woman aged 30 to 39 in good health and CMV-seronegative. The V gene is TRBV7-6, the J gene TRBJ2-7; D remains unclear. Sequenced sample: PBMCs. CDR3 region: CASSLGASYEQYF. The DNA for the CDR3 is TGTGCCAGCAGCTTAGGGGCATCTTACGAGCAGTACTTC. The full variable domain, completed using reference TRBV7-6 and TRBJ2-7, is GAGVSQSPRYKVTKRGQDVALRCDPISGHVSLYWYRQALGQGPEFLTYFNYEAQQDKSGLPNDRFSAERPEGSISTLTIQRTEQRDSAMYRCASSLGASYEQYFGPGTRLTVT.